This is a list of T cell receptor beta chains from one sample in a study of shared clonotypes between healthy human individuals. Using immunoSEQ multiplex PCR, the repertoire was profiled, and TCRdb retains in-frame clones only, with some absent. The data show about 1.9 million clones, with around 95% seen just once and under 2% held by the top ten. The sequencing sample was made of naive CD8+ T cells from PBMCs. These receptors all stem from a man between 18 and 29 years old in good health. Some clones in this sample may be carry-over from other donors' samples. CDR3s include the opening cysteine and the closing phenylalanine or tryptophan. D genes are given only for firm matches. Expanded clones are given a class, and other clones once, few, many or no size at all.

j_call: TRBJ2-3; d_call: TRBD1; v_call: TRBV28; clone_size: once; cdr3_aa: CASSQHTARGYTDTQYF; cdr3_nt: TGTGCCAGCAGTCAACACACCGCCAGGGGGTACACAGATACGCAGTATTTT
j_call: TRBJ1-5; d_call: .; v_call: TRBV7-9; clone_size: .; cdr3_aa: CASSSGEDQPQHF; cdr3_nt: TGTGCCAGCAGCTCCGGTGAGGATCAGCCCCAGCATTTT
j_call: TRBJ2-5; d_call: TRBD1; v_call: TRBV2; clone_size: .; cdr3_aa: CASSVEGALQETQYF; cdr3_nt: TGTGCCAGCAGTGTAGAGGGGGCCTTGCAAGAGACCCAGTACTTC
j_call: TRBJ2-2; d_call: .; v_call: TRBV6-6; clone_size: once; cdr3_aa: CASSYSGGTGELFF; cdr3_nt: TGTGCCAGCAGTTACTCGGGCGGGACCGGGGAGCTGTTTTTT
j_call: TRBJ2-3; d_call: .; v_call: TRBV12-5; clone_size: .; cdr3_aa: CASGLHGSTDTQYF; cdr3_nt: TGTGCTAGTGGTTTACACGGGAGTACAGATACGCAGTATTTT
j_call: TRBJ2-3; d_call: .; v_call: TRBV2; clone_size: .; cdr3_aa: CASNTDTQYF; cdr3_nt: TGTGCCAGCAATACAGATACGCAGTATTTT
j_call: TRBJ2-4; d_call: .; v_call: TRBV28; clone_size: .; cdr3_aa: CASSEQGYIQYF; cdr3_nt: TGTGCCAGCAGTGAGCAGGGGTACATTCAGTACTTC
j_call: TRBJ2-7; d_call: .; v_call: TRBV27; clone_size: .; cdr3_aa: CASRWGQRSTYEQYF; cdr3_nt: TGTGCCAGCAGATGGGGCCAGCGGAGTACCTACGAGCAGTACTTC
j_call: TRBJ1-5; d_call: .; v_call: TRBV28; clone_size: .; cdr3_aa: CASSSRIPYNQPQHF; cdr3_nt: TGTGCCAGCAGTTCTCGGATCCCCTACAATCAGCCCCAGCATTTT
j_call: TRBJ2-3; d_call: TRBD2; v_call: TRBV7-9; clone_size: .; cdr3_aa: CASSSLIAGVRTDTQYF; cdr3_nt: TGTGCCAGCAGCTCTCTTATAGCGGGAGTTCGCACAGATACGCAGTATTTT
j_call: TRBJ2-1; d_call: .; v_call: TRBV28; clone_size: .; cdr3_aa: CASSLGLYNEQFF; cdr3_nt: TGTGCCAGCAGTTTAGGCCTCTACAATGAGCAGTTCTTC
j_call: TRBJ2-1; d_call: .; v_call: TRBV11-1; clone_size: .; cdr3_aa: CASSLGGIDEQFF; cdr3_nt: TGTGCCAGCAGCTTAGGTGGGATCGATGAGCAGTTCTTC
j_call: TRBJ2-5; d_call: .; v_call: TRBV7-9; clone_size: .; cdr3_aa: CASSRGLQETQYF; cdr3_nt: TGTGCCAGCAGCAGGGGACTCCAAGAGACCCAGTACTTC
j_call: TRBJ1-4; d_call: .; v_call: TRBV15; clone_size: .; cdr3_aa: CATAGTREKLFF; cdr3_nt: TGTGCCACCGCGGGGACGAGGGAAAAACTGTTTTTT
j_call: TRBJ1-1; d_call: .; v_call: TRBV6-5; clone_size: once; cdr3_aa: CASSYSRQTNTEAFF; cdr3_nt: TGTGCCAGCAGTTACTCACGGCAGACTAACACTGAAGCTTTCTTT
j_call: TRBJ2-1; d_call: .; v_call: TRBV7-9; clone_size: .; cdr3_aa: CASSWGNYNEQFF; cdr3_nt: TGTGCCAGCAGCTGGGGGAACTACAATGAGCAGTTCTTC
j_call: TRBJ2-7; d_call: .; v_call: TRBV4-3; clone_size: .; cdr3_aa: CASSQDRGGSYEQYF; cdr3_nt: TGCGCCAGCAGCCAAGATAGGGGAGGCTCCTACGAGCAGTACTTC
j_call: TRBJ2-5; d_call: .; v_call: TRBV5-4; clone_size: .; cdr3_aa: CASSLGGEIQETQYF; cdr3_nt: TGTGCCAGCAGCTTGGGAGGGGAGATCCAAGAGACCCAGTACTTC
j_call: TRBJ1-5; d_call: .; v_call: TRBV6-7; clone_size: .; cdr3_aa: CASSYPNKTGGNQPQHF; cdr3_nt: TGTGCCAGCAGTTACCCTAATAAGACAGGTGGCAATCAGCCCCAGCATTTT
j_call: TRBJ1-5; d_call: .; v_call: TRBV5-6; clone_size: .; cdr3_aa: CASSLVTGGNQPQHF; cdr3_nt: TGTGCCAGCAGCTTGGTTACAGGTGGCAATCAGCCCCAGCATTTT
j_call: TRBJ2-7; d_call: TRBD1; v_call: TRBV27; clone_size: .; cdr3_aa: CASSPGTGFHEQYF; cdr3_nt: TGTGCCAGCAGTCCCGGGACAGGGTTCCACGAGCAGTACTTC
j_call: TRBJ1-2; d_call: .; v_call: TRBV10-3; clone_size: .; cdr3_aa: CAISSGGVIDYGYTF; cdr3_nt: TGTGCCATCAGTAGCGGGGGCGTTATCGACTATGGCTACACCTTC
j_call: TRBJ2-7; d_call: TRBD2; v_call: TRBV27; clone_size: .; cdr3_aa: CASGMTSGRAAHEQYF; cdr3_nt: TGTGCCAGCGGAATGACTAGCGGGAGGGCCGCCCACGAGCAGTACTTC
j_call: TRBJ2-1; d_call: .; v_call: TRBV6-5; clone_size: .; cdr3_aa: CASSSGRSSYNEQFF; cdr3_nt: TGTGCCAGCAGTTCAGGGCGTAGCTCCTACAATGAGCAGTTCTTC
j_call: TRBJ2-7; d_call: .; v_call: TRBV11-2; clone_size: .; cdr3_aa: CASSFRGQGQYEQYF; cdr3_nt: TGTGCCAGCAGCTTCCGTGGTCAGGGACAATACGAGCAGTACTTC
j_call: TRBJ1-1; d_call: TRBD1; v_call: TRBV6-6; clone_size: .; cdr3_aa: CASSLTGGNTEAFF; cdr3_nt: TGTGCCAGCAGCCTGACAGGGGGGAACACTGAAGCTTTCTTT
j_call: TRBJ2-2; d_call: .; v_call: TRBV7-6; clone_size: .; cdr3_aa: CASSGGGPVGTGELFF; cdr3_nt: TGTGCCAGCAGCGGAGGGGGCCCCGTGGGCACCGGGGAGCTGTTTTTT
j_call: TRBJ2-7; d_call: TRBD1; v_call: TRBV5-1; clone_size: .; cdr3_aa: CASSLDRAGYEQYF; cdr3_nt: TGCGCCAGCAGCTTAGACAGGGCTGGGTACGAGCAGTACTTC
j_call: TRBJ2-3; d_call: .; v_call: TRBV28; clone_size: .; cdr3_aa: CASSLWAGSTDTQYF; cdr3_nt: TGTGCCAGCAGTTTATGGGCGGGGAGCACAGATACGCAGTATTTT
j_call: TRBJ1-1; d_call: .; v_call: TRBV15; clone_size: .; cdr3_aa: CATSTPGGRNTEAFF; cdr3_nt: TGTGCCACCAGCACCCCGGGAGGGAGGAACACTGAAGCTTTCTTT
j_call: TRBJ2-3; d_call: TRBD2; v_call: TRBV29-1; clone_size: .; cdr3_aa: CSVEDYLLAGNTQYF; cdr3_nt: TGCAGCGTTGAAGATTATTTGCTAGCGGGGAATACGCAGTATTTT
j_call: TRBJ2-7; d_call: .; v_call: TRBV9; clone_size: .; cdr3_aa: CASSVGLGPYEQYF; cdr3_nt: TGTGCCAGCAGCGTAGGATTGGGACCCTACGAGCAGTACTTC
j_call: TRBJ2-3; d_call: TRBD2; v_call: TRBV28; clone_size: .; cdr3_aa: CASAFSGRITDTQYF; cdr3_nt: TGTGCCAGCGCCTTTAGCGGGAGAATAACAGATACGCAGTATTTT
j_call: TRBJ1-5; d_call: TRBD1; v_call: TRBV19; clone_size: .; cdr3_aa: CASSVTGDLNQPQHF; cdr3_nt: TGTGCCAGTAGTGTAACAGGGGACCTCAATCAGCCCCAGCATTTT
j_call: TRBJ1-2; d_call: .; v_call: TRBV11-1; clone_size: .; cdr3_aa: CASSFGTDNYGYTF; cdr3_nt: TGTGCCAGCAGCTTTGGGACGGACAACTATGGCTACACCTTC
j_call: TRBJ2-7; d_call: .; v_call: TRBV27; clone_size: .; cdr3_aa: CASSLTNFHEQYF; cdr3_nt: TGTGCCAGCAGCCTGACAAATTTCCACGAGCAGTACTTC
j_call: TRBJ2-7; d_call: TRBD1; v_call: TRBV28; clone_size: .; cdr3_aa: CASSPRDRSYEQYF; cdr3_nt: TGTGCCAGCAGTCCTAGGGACAGGTCCTACGAGCAGTACTTC
j_call: TRBJ2-7; d_call: .; v_call: TRBV11-2; clone_size: .; cdr3_aa: CASSQIRDFSYEQYF; cdr3_nt: TGTGCCAGCAGTCAGATCCGGGACTTTTCCTACGAGCAGTACTTC
j_call: TRBJ1-2; d_call: .; v_call: TRBV7-2; clone_size: .; cdr3_aa: CASSLGGTLENYGYTF; cdr3_nt: TGTGCCAGCAGCTTAGGAGGGACACTTGAGAACTATGGCTACACCTTC
j_call: TRBJ2-7; d_call: .; v_call: TRBV6-1; clone_size: .; cdr3_aa: CASVTRPDEQYF; cdr3_nt: TGTGCCAGCGTGACTAGGCCGGACGAGCAGTACTTC
j_call: TRBJ2-7; d_call: TRBD2; v_call: TRBV27; clone_size: .; cdr3_aa: CASSPSSGVSSYEQYF; cdr3_nt: TGTGCCAGCAGTCCATCTAGCGGGGTAAGCTCCTACGAGCAGTACTTC
j_call: TRBJ1-1; d_call: .; v_call: TRBV4-1; clone_size: once; cdr3_aa: CASSQAGRLDTEAFF; cdr3_nt: TGCGCCAGCAGCCAGGCGGGGCGGTTGGACACTGAAGCTTTCTTT
j_call: TRBJ2-3; d_call: .; v_call: TRBV27; clone_size: .; cdr3_aa: CASSLFRGTDTQYF; cdr3_nt: TGTGCCAGCAGTTTATTCCGGGGCACAGATACGCAGTATTTT
j_call: TRBJ2-7; d_call: TRBD2; v_call: TRBV5-6; clone_size: .; cdr3_aa: CASSGAGKSYEQYF; cdr3_nt: TGTGCCAGCAGCGGAGCGGGAAAAAGCTACGAGCAGTACTTC
j_call: TRBJ2-3; d_call: .; v_call: TRBV27; clone_size: .; cdr3_aa: CASRILTSTDTQYF; cdr3_nt: TGTGCCAGCAGGATCCTCACTAGCACAGATACGCAGTATTTT
j_call: TRBJ2-2; d_call: .; v_call: TRBV4-3; clone_size: .; cdr3_aa: CASSPGTVNTGELFF; cdr3_nt: TGCGCCAGCAGCCCCGGGACGGTTAACACCGGGGAGCTGTTTTTT
j_call: TRBJ2-2; d_call: .; v_call: TRBV30; clone_size: .; cdr3_aa: CAWSVGVNTGELFF; cdr3_nt: TGTGCCTGGAGTGTCGGGGTGAACACCGGGGAGCTGTTTTTT
j_call: TRBJ1-4; d_call: .; v_call: TRBV28; clone_size: .; cdr3_aa: CASSRGSGGELFF; cdr3_nt: TGTGCCAGCAGTCGTGGGTCCGGAGGGGAACTGTTTTTT
j_call: TRBJ1-1; d_call: .; v_call: TRBV5-6; clone_size: .; cdr3_aa: CASSSQVRAEAFF; cdr3_nt: TGTGCCAGCAGCTCACAGGTTCGGGCTGAAGCTTTCTTT
j_call: TRBJ2-3; d_call: TRBD2; v_call: TRBV4-1; clone_size: .; cdr3_aa: CASSPFGAGVPDTQYF; cdr3_nt: TGCGCCAGCAGCCCTTTTGGGGCGGGAGTACCAGATACGCAGTATTTT
j_call: TRBJ1-5; d_call: TRBD1; v_call: TRBV19; clone_size: .; cdr3_aa: CASSSRGSNQPQHF; cdr3_nt: TGTGCCAGTAGTAGCAGGGGGAGCAATCAGCCCCAGCATTTT
j_call: TRBJ1-1; d_call: .; v_call: TRBV30; clone_size: .; cdr3_aa: CAWSVPLETTNTEAFF; cdr3_nt: TGTGCCTGGAGTGTTCCCCTCGAGACAACGAACACTGAGGCTTTCTTT
j_call: TRBJ2-7; d_call: .; v_call: TRBV7-2; clone_size: .; cdr3_aa: CASSLSMWEQYF; cdr3_nt: TGTGCCAGCAGCTTATCGATGTGGGAGCAGTACTTC